The T cell receptor (beta chain) under discussion was sequenced for a study of neurological immune-mediated disorders. One entry per CDR3 protein, called by TCRdb with MiXCR from the 5' RACE reads. Seen here are some 60,000 distinct CDR3 sequences, roughly 3.5% observed once, and the top ten hold more than 2%. In germline, CDR1 is SNHLY, CDR2 FYNNEI. The germline V and J ends were trimmed by 6 bases and 1 base, with 12 bases remaining between them. CDR3 length: 15 residues. Sequencing used PBMCs. The V and J genes are TRBV2 and TRBJ1-4, with D unclear. This sequence originates from a woman in her fifties or sixties with multiple sclerosis. The chain's CDR3 is CASRRDVLTNEKLFF. As DNA, the CDR3 is TGTGCCAGCAGGCGAGATGTACTAACTAATGAAAAACTGTTTTTT. Based on the CDR3 plus reference TRBV2 and TRBJ1-4, the full variable domain is EPEVTQTPSHQVTQMGQEVILRCVPISNHLYFYWYRQILGQKVEFLVSFYNNEISEKSEIFDDQFSVERPDGSNFTLKIRSTKLEDSAMYFCASRRDVLTNEKLFFGSGTQLSVL.